One sample yielded the 24 T cell receptor beta chains listed below, sequenced in a study of sequential checkpoint blockade in melanoma. Produced via immunoSEQ multiplex PCR; TCRdb's table is partial and in-frame only. The profile shows around 9,600 clones, about 57% of them singletons. As for treatment: randomized to nivolumab then ipilimumab (arm A) or the reverse (arm B). The material was CD8+ T cells sorted from blood (inferred from file names), obtained from a patient given nivolumab and ipilimumab in sequence. The origin of the receptors is a human donor with melanoma.

The J gene is TRBJ2-3, the V gene TRBV2, with D uncertain. CDR3 size: 16 residues. Between the trimmed V and J ends, which lost 3 bases and 2 bases, there was a span of 15 bases. Per the germline V gene, CDR1 is SNHLY and CDR2 is FYNNEI. The CDR3 DNA is TGTGCCAGCAGTGAGTATATTGAGAGCCTCACAGATACGCAGTATTTT. It codes for CASSEYIESLTDTQYF.

As for this clone: Relative to the germline gene, one junction end is altered; a read error may explain this. Other nucleotide sequences in the sample specify the same CDR3. The rearrangement uses TRBV7-2 and TRBJ2-1, with 14 bases lining up with TRBD2. Germline assignment: CDR1 SGHTA and CDR2 FQGNSA. The CDR3 is 19 amino acids. CDR3 sequence: CAINRTTSGRVSSYNEQFF. The CDR3 region has the DNA TGTGCCATCAACCGGACGACTAGCGGGAGGGTGAGCTCCTACAATGAGCAATTCTTC.

This clone was observed a handful of times. The chain joins TRBV6-4 to TRBJ1-1; 7 nucleotides align to TRBD1. This CDR3 region has 17 residues. With V trimmed by 0 bases and J by 0 bases, 7 bases remained unmatched. Germline values: CDR1 MRHNA, CDR2 SNTAGT. CDR3 loop: CASSDSGTATMNTEAFF. DNA for the CDR3: TGTGCCAGCAGTGACTCCGGGACAGCGACCATGAACACTGAAGCTTTCTTT.

This clone was recorded once. The gene calls are TRBV27 and TRBJ2-1; 11 nucleotides agree with TRBD2. The CDR3 consists of 16 residues. The V gene's germline CDR1 is MNHEY and CDR2 SMNVEV (reference sequence). V was pared by 3 bases and J by 6 bases, with 7 bases of the junction left unmatched. As DNA, the CDR3 is TGTGCCAGCAGTTTCTTAGCGGGAGGGCCTATCAATGAGCAGTTCTTC. The encoded protein is CASSFLAGGPINEQFF.

This clone was detected a few times. The V gene is TRBV19, the J gene TRBJ2-5; TRBD1 aligns across 7 bases. The CDR3 is made up of 14 amino acids. After removal of 5 bases from V and 5 bases from J, the junction contained 8 bases not matched to a gene. Germline lookup yields CDR1 LNHDA and CDR2 SQIVND (reference sequence). CDR3 DNA: TGTGCCAGTAGTGGAGACAGGGTTAACGAGACCCAGTACTTC. Amino acid sequence: CASSGDRVNETQYF. The full variable domain, with the rest looked up from reference TRBV19 and TRBJ2-5, is DGGITQSPKYLFRKEGQNVTLSCEQNLNHDAMYWYRQDPGQGLRLIYYSQIVNDFQKGDIAEGYSVSREKKESFPLTVTSAQKNPTAFYLCASSGDRVNETQYFGPGTRLLVL.

The chain carries TRBV27 and TRBJ2-3; D possibly corresponds to TRBD2 (6 bases). CDR1 and CDR2 from the germline V gene are MNHEY and SMNVEV (reference sequence). The CDR3 has 13 amino acids. Between the trimmed V and J ends, which lost 8 bases and 5 bases, there was a span of 14 bases. CDR3 DNA sequence: TGTGCCAGCGGCGCCGGGGGTCAAGATACGCAGTATTTT. Translated: CASGAGGQDTQYF.

V usage is TRBV2 and J usage is TRBJ1-5, with 8 bases aligning to TRBD1. From germline, CDR1 is SNHLY and CDR2 FYNNEI. V shed 6 bases and J 5 bases; nucleotides not matched to a gene: 3. The CDR3 has 13 residues. The CDR3 DNA reads as TGTGCCAGCAGCCTGACAGGGGATCAGCCCCAGCATTTT. Its translation is CASSLTGDQPQHF. Together with reference TRBV2 and TRBJ1-5, the CDR3 gives the full variable domain: EPEVTQTPSHQVTQMGQEVILRCVPISNHLYFYWYRQILGQKVEFLVSFYNNEISEKSEIFDDQFSVERPDGSNFTLKIRSTKLEDSAMYFCASSLTGDQPQHFGDGTRLSIL.

This clone occurred a few times. The genes are TRBV28 and TRBJ2-7, with D maybe TRBD2 (5 bases). The CDR3 length is 16 residues. Trimming cost V 2 bases and J 4 bases, with 18 bases left between them. The germline CDR1 and CDR2 sequences are MDHEN and SYDVKM. CDR3 loop: CASSLDRGFARYEQYF. CDR3 in DNA: TGTGCCAGCAGTTTAGACCGGGGATTTGCCAGGTACGAGCAGTACTTC.

The CDR3 protein is CASGPEEGAHDYGYTF. CDR3 nucleotide sequence: TGTGCTAGTGGTCCCGAGGAGGGGGCGCATGACTATGGCTACACCTTC. This chain joins TRBV12-5 and TRBJ1-2, with 7 bases lining up with TRBD1. This CDR3 comprises 16 residues. V shed 5 bases, J shed 3 bases, and the junction held 12 bases outside the gene matches. Germline CDR1 reads LGHNT; CDR2 reads FRNRAP.

The chain joins TRBV28 to TRBJ2-1, with D possibly being TRBD2 (5 bases). The CDR3 spans 16 residues. V lost 6 bases and J lost 0, with 15 bases in between. Germline assignment: CDR1 MDHEN and CDR2 SYDVKM. The CDR3 reads CASSLIGESSYNEQFF. CDR3 nucleotide sequence: TGTGCCAGCAGCTTAATTGGGGAGAGCTCCTACAATGAGCAGTTCTTC.

This clone was counted only a few times. This chain uses TRBV19 with TRBJ1-2; D unclear. The CDR3 is 14 amino acids. V was pared by 3 bases and J by 3 bases, with 11 bases between. Germline CDR1 is LNHDA and CDR2 is SQIVND (reference sequence). CDR3 amino acids: CASSIRGIDYGYTF. The CDR3 region has the DNA TGTGCCAGTAGTATCCGGGGTATCGACTATGGCTACACCTTC.

This chain uses TRBV6-4 with TRBJ2-7; 7 nucleotides match TRBD1. There are 14 residues in the CDR3. V trimming: 7 bases; J trimming: 3 bases; junction bases outside the gene matches: 9. CDR1 is MRHNA, CDR2 SNTAGT, per germline. As DNA, the CDR3 is TGTGCCAGCAACGACCCGGGACAGTTCTACGAGCAGTACTTC. It yields the protein CASNDPGQFYEQYF.

This clone has just a few counts. The chain combines TRBV7-9 with TRBJ1-6; D ambiguous. Trimming removed 3 bases from V and 3 bases from J, with 15 bases in between. CDR1 is SEHNR and CDR2 is FQNEAQ in the germline V gene (reference sequence). The CDR3 has 17 residues. In DNA form, the CDR3 reads TGTGCCAGCAGCTTCGAGGGCCCACCCGACTATAATTCACCCCTCCACTTT. Protein sequence: CASSFEGPPDYNSPLHF.

This clone appeared a few times. The chain joins TRBV10-3 to TRBJ2-7, with D tentatively TRBD2 (6 bases). There are 12 residues in the CDR3. V lost 4 bases, J lost 3 bases, and 7 bases lay in between. CDR1 is ENHRY, CDR2 SYGVKD, per germline. CDR3 loop: CAISGTNYEQYF. The CDR3, as DNA: TGTGCCATCAGTGGGACTAACTACGAGCAGTACTTC.

This chain links TRBV27 with TRBJ2-1; 7 nucleotides align to TRBD1. The CDR3 runs 17 residues. J gave up 4 bases and V 6 bases, and 15 bases lay outside the gene matches. The germline CDR1 and CDR2 sequences are MNHEY and SMNVEV (reference sequence). CDR3 nucleotide sequence: TGTGCCAGCAGGCCTTCAAGGGGGCTTGGGCTTTACAATGAGCAGTTCTTC. Translating gives CASRPSRGLGLYNEQFF.

The gene calls are TRBV14 and TRBJ2-2; weak D call: TRBD1 (5 bases). With 1 base removed from V and 6 bases from J, the gap between germline ends came to 6 bases. CDR3 size: 13 residues. Germline CDR1 reads SGHDN; CDR2 reads FVKESK. The CDR3 reads CASSQAGSGELFF. CDR3 sequence (DNA): TGTGCCAGCAGCCAAGCAGGGTCCGGGGAGCTGTTTTTT.

By frequency in the sample, this clone is medium-sized. The chain uses TRBV6-6 and TRBJ2-3; D not certain. This CDR3 spans 13 amino acids. Germline V CDR1 and CDR2: MNHNY, SVGAGI (reference sequence). Between the trimmed V and J ends, which lost 0 bases and 4 bases, there was a span of 5 bases. CDR3 loop: CASSYSLADTQYF. DNA of the CDR3: TGTGCCAGCAGTTACTCGTTAGCAGATACGCAGTATTTT.

The gene calls are TRBV28 and TRBJ2-1; TRBD2 aligns across 10 bases. CDR3 size: 16 residues. Germline V lookup: CDR1 MDHEN, CDR2 SYDVKM. Trimming removed 2 bases from V and 8 bases from J; junction bases left unmatched: 9. The CDR3 nucleotides read TGTGCCAGCAGTTTAGAATGGCTAGCGGGAGTAGATGAGCAGTTCTTC. Translated: CASSLEWLAGVDEQFF.

V is TRBV11-2 and J is TRBJ2-3; D gene unclear. Germline values: CDR1 SGHAT, CDR2 FQNNGV. CDR3 length equals 13 residues. V lost 2 bases and J lost 3, with 6 bases in between. Here the CDR3 reads CASSLTTTDTQYF. In DNA form, the CDR3 reads TGTGCCAGCAGCTTAACTACTACAGATACGCAGTATTTT.

Regarding this clone: An end of the junction does not agree with germline; a read error may underlie this. The chain links TRBV19 to TRBJ2-1; no reliable D call. The CDR3 is 13 amino acids. Per germline, CDR1 LNHDA and CDR2 SQIVND (reference sequence). CDR3 amino acids: CASNIDLSNEQFF. The CDR3, as DNA: TGTGCCAGTAATATAGATCTGAGCAATGAGCAGTTCTTC.

V usage is TRBV7-6 and J usage is TRBJ2-7, with D uncertain. The CDR3 runs to 13 residues. V gave up 2 bases and J gave up 7 bases, with 12 bases separating them. CDR1 SGHVS and CDR2 FNYEAQ come from the germline V gene. CDR3 residues: CASSLYSWAEQYF. Written as DNA, the CDR3 is TGTGCCAGCAGCTTATATTCATGGGCGGAGCAGTACTTC.

The chain employs TRBV27 and TRBJ2-2, with D unresolved. Germline V gene data show CDR1 as MNHEY and CDR2 as SMNVEV (reference sequence). The V end lost 6 bases, the J end lost 2 bases, and 10 bases lay between the germline ends. The CDR3 covers 14 residues. The CDR3 DNA follows: TGTGCCAGCAGAGCTTTTCCCAACACCGGGGAGCTGTTTTTT. Amino acid sequence: CASRAFPNTGELFF.

This clone was observed a few times. The chain couples TRBV6-5 to TRBJ1-2; TRBD1 matches at 9 bases. Trimming cost V 6 bases and J 8 bases; bases outside gene matches: 7. In germline, CDR1 is MNHEY, CDR2 SVGAGI. The CDR3 runs to 13 residues. In nucleotides, the CDR3 is TGTGCCAGCAGGGGGGGACAGGGTGGGGGCTACACCTTC. It specifies CASRGGQGGGYTF.

The chain uses TRBV7-9 and TRBJ2-5, with D possibly matching TRBD1 (6 bases). The length of the CDR3 is 12 residues. CDR1 SEHNR and CDR2 FQNEAQ come from the germline V gene (reference sequence). Trimming removed 5 bases at V and 7 bases at J, with 11 bases between. The DNA of the CDR3 is TGTGCCAGCAGCCCGGACAGCGGGACCCAGTACTTC. As protein: CASSPDSGTQYF.